The clone carrying this TCR beta chain has ten or more counts. The target antigen is unknown. The CDR3 contains 15 residues. The germline V gene encodes CDR1 ENHRY and CDR2 SYGVKD. J lost 6 bases, V lost 6 bases, and 8 bases had no gene match. This record belongs to a study of T cells in Graves' hyperthyroidism and ophthalmopathy. General study results and limits: In the blood, most expanded thyroid clonotypes above 0.001 appeared as well.

Exclusion of patients followed from uncontrolled infection, other autoimmune disease, pregnancy or lactation. On the basis of clinical symptoms, serum thyroxine and TRAb, thyroid ultrasound and orbital computed tomography, diagnoses were made. Template material for amplifying TCR beta CDR3 regions consisted of RNA transcripts. TCR CDR3 regions were first amplified by RT-PCR with HTBI primers. TCRdb analysed the multiplex PCR reads with MiXCR anew, one entry per CDR3 protein. The sample contains 530,000 or so distinct CDR3 sequences, 15% to 20% of which appear only once. Sequencing input: blood. The rearrangement joins TRBV10-3 to TRBJ2-1; 10 bases line up with TRBD1. This clonotype was obtained from a woman aged 18-29 years with Graves' ophthalmopathy. The DNA of the CDR3 is TGTGCCATCAGCCCAGGGACAGGGGTGGGCAATGAGCAGTTCTTC. Translating gives CAISPGTGVGNEQFF.